A single sample is the source of the 5 T cell receptor beta chains below, sequenced in a study of a mutant IDH1 vaccine in newly diagnosed glioma (dated by TCRdb to about 2021). The intended sense of this specimen's time point label: baseline, week 1 (first vaccination visit). The treatment or condition tag for this specimen amounts to: pre-vaccination baseline after standard-of-care therapy. The method behind the library was the immunoSEQ multiplex PCR assay. Held by TCRdb, this immuneACCESS table contains in-frame sequences only and omits some clones. Under half of the omission traces to an unresolved V gene where checked; the cause of the rest is unknown. The sample table shows roughly 16,000 clones, and just under 80% are seen once. 10% of the sample goes to the ten largest clones. The sequenced sample was PBMCs, obtained from a glioma patient treated with radiotherapy, temozolomide or both. The receptors derive from a middle-aged man with glioma.

V is TRBV27 and J is TRBJ2-1, with D maybe TRBD1 (5 bases). This CDR3 spans 14 amino acids. Germline assignment: CDR1 MNHEY and CDR2 SMNVEV (reference sequence). Trimming took 1 base from V and 3 from J, leaving 7 bases between them. CDR3 sequence reads: CASSLYRGYNEQFF. CDR3 nucleotide sequence: TGTGCCAGCAGTTTATATAGGGGCTACAATGAGCAGTTCTTC.

This clone was seen once. This chain connects TRBV5-6 to TRBJ2-3; no reliable D call. V was shortened by 0 bases and J by 4 bases, with 3 bases between the two germline ends. The germline CDR1 and CDR2 sequences are SGHDT and YYEEEE. This CDR3 has 12 residues. CDR3 residues: CASSLDPDTQYF. The CDR3, as DNA: TGTGCCAGCAGCTTGGACCCAGATACGCAGTATTTT.

The rearrangement joins TRBV7-6 to TRBJ2-2; TRBD2 might be the D (6 bases). This CDR3 contains 15 residues. V lost 0 bases, J lost 4 bases, and 9 bases lay in between. Germline V gene lookup returns CDR1 SGHVS and CDR2 FNYEAQ. The CDR3 is CASSLAGGGTGELFF. The CDR3, as DNA: TGTGCCAGCAGCTTAGCGGGAGGCGGCACCGGGGAGCTGTTTTTT.

The J gene is TRBJ2-7, the V gene TRBV4-1; 10 bases match TRBD2. Looked up from germline, CDR1 is MGHRA and CDR2 is YSYEKL. The V gene end was trimmed by 2 bases and the J gene end by 2 bases; junction bases not matched to a gene: 12. The CDR3 covers 18 residues. The CDR3 reads CASSQFAASGSRTYEQYF. CDR3 nucleotides: TGCGCCAGCAGCCAATTCGCCGCTAGCGGGAGCCGAACCTACGAGCAGTACTTC.

The genes are TRBV10-2 and TRBJ2-1; 12 bases match TRBD2. In germline, CDR1 is WSHSY, CDR2 SAAADI. The CDR3 loop spans 15 amino acids. After removal of 5 bases from V and 9 bases from J, the junction contained 8 bases not matched to a gene. The CDR3 DNA is TGCGCCAGCAGTCGGACTAGCGGGATCTTTTCTGAGCAGTTCTTC. Protein sequence: CASSRTSGIFSEQFF.